A single sample is the source of the 27 T cell receptor beta chains below, sequenced in a study of T cell responses to AZD1222 COVID-19 vaccine. The data were produced by immunoSEQ multiplex PCR, yet TCRdb's version contains in-frame clones alone and is incomplete. The repertoire has about 140,000 clones, 75% to 95% of them found once; the top ten carry around 7.6%. The sequencing here drew on peripheral blood, taken 28 days after the second dose of the MenACWY control vaccine. These receptors were obtained from an adult who received the MenACWY meningococcal vaccine as a control.

V gene TRBV29-1 combines with J gene TRBJ2-2; D call uncertain. The CDR3 extends over 14 amino acids. CDR1 is SQVTM, CDR2 ANQGSEA, per germline. Deletions cut 4 bases from V and 4 bases from J, with 13 bases between. The CDR3 bases are TGCAGCGTTGTTGAAGGTCCCACCACCGGGGAGCTGTTTTTT. Translating gives CSVVEGPTTGELFF.

The genes are TRBV7-2 and TRBJ2-4; maybe TRBD2 (7 bases). Per the germline V gene, CDR1 is SGHTA and CDR2 is FQGNSA. CDR3 length: 14 amino acids. V gave up 2 bases and J gave up 8 bases, with 13 bases separating them. CDR3 sequence reads: CASSLRGAGDIQYF. The DNA of the CDR3 is TGTGCCAGCAGCTTACGGGGGGCTGGGGACATTCAGTACTTC.

The chain's CDR3 is CASSPDRGTGANVLTF. The DNA for the CDR3 is TGTGCCAGCAGCCCCGACAGGGGCACTGGGGCCAACGTCCTGACTTTC. This sequence joins TRBV5-5 and TRBJ2-6; 8 positions match TRBD1. From germline, CDR1 is SGHKS and CDR2 YYEKEE (reference sequence). Germline trimming cut 4 bases from V and 2 bases from J; bases unmatched to any gene: 5. The CDR3 runs 16 residues.

The chain employs TRBV24-1 and TRBJ2-1; TRBD1 or TRBD2 may be the D gene (5 bases each). Looked up from germline, CDR1 is KGHDR and CDR2 is SFDVKD. This CDR3 has 16 residues. Deletions cut 4 bases from V and 5 bases from J, with 17 bases between. CDR3 coding DNA: TGTGCCACCAGTGAAGGGGACCGCTTCCTTGACAATGAGCAGTTCTTC. As protein: CATSEGDRFLDNEQFF.

The chain employs TRBV2 and TRBJ1-1; D not certain. The CDR3 is 14 amino acids. Germline V gives CDR1 SNHLY, CDR2 FYNNEI. With 3 bases removed from V and 0 bases from J, the gap between germline ends came to 8 bases. The chain's CDR3 is CASSEEGLNTEAFF. In DNA, the CDR3 is TGTGCCAGCAGTGAGGAGGGCTTGAACACTGAAGCTTTCTTT.

The J gene is TRBJ1-2, the V gene TRBV19, with no clear D. Germline loops: CDR1 LNHDA, CDR2 SQIVND (reference sequence). The CDR3 spans 15 residues. V was cut by 5 bases and J by 4 bases, with 17 bases left in between. CDR3 DNA: TGTGCCAGTAGTTCTACGCGGGGTAGTGGCTATGGCTACACCTTC. The encoded protein is CASSSTRGSGYGYTF.

This chain uses TRBV5-1 with TRBJ1-6; 7 nucleotides align to TRBD1. This CDR3 has 17 residues. Germline CDR1 SGHRS, CDR2 YFSETQ. V shed 5 bases, J shed 8 bases, and the junction held 16 bases outside the gene matches. The CDR3 nucleotides read TGCGCCAGCAGTCATGGGGGACTCCGGGACAGTGATTCACCCCTCCACTTT. Translation gives CASSHGGLRDSDSPLHF.

The chain carries TRBV19 and TRBJ2-3, with D possibly being TRBD1 (6 bases). The V gene's germline CDR1 is LNHDA and CDR2 SQIVND (reference sequence). Trimming removed 5 bases from V and 5 bases from J, with 8 bases in between. CDR3 length: 12 residues. The CDR3 DNA reads TGTGCCAGTAGTCTCAGGGGAGATACGCAGTATTTT. Amino acids: CASSLRGDTQYF.

V is TRBV6-2 or TRBV6-3 and J is TRBJ1-5; unclear D gene. Trimming took 2 bases from V and 5 from J, leaving 4 bases between them. Germline V gene data show CDR1 as MNHEY and CDR2 as SVGEGT. The CDR3 contains 12 residues. CDR3 sequence reads: CASSYSYQPQHF. CDR3 nucleotide sequence: TGTGCCAGCAGTTACAGTTATCAGCCCCAGCATTTT.

J is TRBJ2-5 and V is TRBV29-1; TRBD1 agrees at 9 bases. The CDR3 contains 13 residues. Germline CDR1 SQVTM, CDR2 ANQGSEA. V shed 7 bases, J shed 5 bases, and the junction held 8 bases outside the gene matches. The CDR3 nucleotides are TGCAGCGATCAACAGGGGGCGCAGGAGACCCAGTACTTC. Amino acid sequence: CSDQQGAQETQYF. The variable domain in full, with the rest retrieved from reference TRBV29-1 and TRBJ2-5, is SAVISQKPSRDICQRGTSLTIQCQVDSQVTMMFWYRQQPGQSLTLIATANQGSEATYESGFVIDKFPISRPNLTFSTLTVSNMSPEDSSIYLCSDQQGAQETQYFGPGTRLLVL.

The sample holds a few counts of this clone. The chain recombines TRBV18 with TRBJ2-7, with 10 nucleotides matching TRBD2. Per germline, CDR1 KGHSH and CDR2 LQKENI. This CDR3 is 13 amino acids long. V lost 1 base and J lost 6; bases outside the gene matches: 0. CDR3 nucleotides: TGTGCCAGCTCACCACTAGCGGGGGGCGAGCAGTACTTC. Translation: CASSPLAGGEQYF. The full variable domain, its missing parts supplied by reference TRBV18 and TRBJ2-7, is NAGVMQNPRHLVRRRGQEARLRCSPMKGHSHVYWYRQLPEEGLKFMVYLQKENIIDESGMPKERFSAEFPKEGPSILRIQQVVRGDSAAYFCASSPLAGGEQYFGPGTRLTVT.

The chain couples TRBV12-3 or TRBV12-4 to TRBJ1-4, with D possibly being TRBD1 (5 bases). CDR3 length: 13 residues. V dropped 6 bases and J dropped 4 bases, with 9 bases sitting between them. The CDR3 region is CASRKDSNEKLFF. CDR3 DNA sequence: TGTGCCAGCAGAAAAGACAGTAATGAAAAACTGTTTTTT.

The chain uses TRBV10-3 and TRBJ2-2; 11 nucleotides match TRBD1. The CDR3 runs to 18 residues. Unmatched junction bases numbered 12, after V lost 4 bases and J lost 5 bases. Per germline, CDR1 ENHRY and CDR2 SYGVKD. The CDR3 DNA reads TGTGCCATCAGTGGAGCCGGGCGGACAGGGGGCGATACCGGGGAGCTGTTTTTT. Translating gives CAISGAGRTGGDTGELFF.

This clone was seen a single time. J is TRBJ1-2 and V is TRBV25-1; possible D gene TRBD1, 6 bases. Germline V gene data show CDR1 as MGHDK and CDR2 as SYGVNS. Trimming shortened V by 3 bases and J by 7 bases, and 9 bases separated the two germline ends. The CDR3 totals 12 residues. Written as DNA, the CDR3 is TGTGCCAGCAGTGAGGCAGGGGCTGGCTACACCTTC. This sequence encodes CASSEAGAGYTF.

In this sample, this clone turned up once. The rearrangement links TRBV25-1 to TRBJ1-1, with D perhaps matching TRBD1 (5 bases). Trimming removed 3 bases from V and 6 bases from J, with 8 bases in between. Germline lookup yields CDR1 MGHDK and CDR2 SYGVNS. The CDR3 spans 12 residues. CDR3 sequence reads: CASSDRGAEAFF. The DNA of the CDR3 is TGTGCCAGCAGTGATAGGGGAGCTGAAGCTTTCTTT.

A word on this clone: The sample carries other DNA sequences with the same CDR3. This rearrangement joins TRBV19 to TRBJ2-3; D gene unclear. CDR1 is LNHDA, CDR2 SQIVND, per germline (reference sequence). Trimming took off 4 bases at V and 0 bases at J, with 5 bases between the two ends. The length of the CDR3 is 13 residues. CDR3: CASSRASTDTQYF. CDR3 nucleotide sequence: TGTGCCAGTAGTAGGGCAAGCACAGATACGCAGTATTTT.

The chain combines TRBV11-2 with TRBJ1-5, with 7 bases aligning to TRBD1. With 4 bases clipped from V and 2 bases from J, the junction kept 5 bases outside the gene matches. There are 15 residues in the CDR3. Germline V lookup: CDR1 SGHAT, CDR2 FQNNGV. The CDR3 sequence: CASSSNRGGNQPQHF. The CDR3 coding sequence is TGTGCCAGCAGCTCCAACAGGGGCGGCAATCAGCCCCAGCATTTT.

V usage is TRBV28 and J usage is TRBJ1-5, with a tentative D call TRBD1 (5 bases). Per germline, CDR1 MDHEN and CDR2 SYDVKM. The CDR3 has 16 amino acids. Trimming left V 2 bases short and J 0 bases short, with 11 bases between. CDR3 region: CASSLTTQGSNQPQHF. The CDR3, as DNA: TGTGCCAGCAGTTTAACCACGCAGGGTAGCAATCAGCCCCAGCATTTT.

This clone was observed once. This chain joins TRBV11-3 and TRBJ2-1; 9 bases map to TRBD2. V lost 1 base and J lost 9; bases outside the gene matches: 13. The CDR3 is 17 residues long. The germline V gene encodes CDR1 SGHNT and CDR2 YENEEA. The CDR3 loop is CASSLVSAGGTKAEQFF. CDR3 nucleotide sequence: TGTGCCAGCAGCTTAGTATCGGCGGGGGGGACCAAGGCTGAGCAGTTCTTC.

The chain employs TRBV7-6 and TRBJ2-1, with D perhaps matching TRBD2 (6 bases). The germline V and J ends were trimmed by 5 bases and 5 bases, with 16 bases remaining between them. Per the germline V gene, CDR1 is SGHVS and CDR2 is FNYEAQ. The CDR3 extends over 15 amino acids. The CDR3 loop reads CASSPPGLADNEQFF. The DNA of the CDR3 is TGTGCCAGCAGCCCACCGGGACTGGCCGACAATGAGCAGTTCTTC.

The chain is built from TRBV24-1 and TRBJ2-7; D may be TRBD2 (5 bases). The V gene lost 5 bases and the J gene lost 5 bases, with 9 bases spanning the gap. CDR1 and CDR2 (germline): KGHDR, SFDVKD. The CDR3 covers 12 residues. CDR3 loop: CATSVSGNEQYF. CDR3 coding DNA: TGTGCCACCAGTGTATCCGGGAACGAGCAGTACTTC.

J is TRBJ2-3 and V is TRBV6-2 or TRBV6-3; 8 bases agree with TRBD2. CDR1 MNHEY and CDR2 SVGEGT come from the germline V gene. The CDR3 is 15 residues long. Losses at the gene ends were 4 bases for V and 6 bases for J; bases not matched to a gene: 9. The CDR3 reads CASSSGGGAMDTQYF. The CDR3 DNA sequence: TGTGCCAGCAGTTCGGGAGGGGGGGCAATGGATACGCAGTATTTT.

This clone has a handful of counts. The junction and the germline gene differ at one end; a read error may be behind it. This chain links TRBV7-7 with TRBJ2-1; 14 bases align to TRBD2. The CDR3 extends over 14 amino acids. Germline CDR1 is SSHAT and CDR2 is FNYEAQ (reference sequence). The CDR3 protein is CASSLGLAGDEQFF. The CDR3 DNA is TGTGCTAGCAGCTTGGGACTAGCGGGAGATGAGCAGTTCTTC.

In DNA, the CDR3 is TGTGCCAGCAGCCAAGGACAGATGAGTGGCTACACCTTC. It yields the protein CASSQGQMSGYTF. The chain recombines TRBV3-1 (or the pseudogene TRBV3-2) with TRBJ1-2, with D possibly TRBD1 on 5 matching bases. Germline loops: CDR1 LGHDT, CDR2 YNNKEL (reference sequence). V was shortened by 1 base and J by 7 bases, with 10 bases between the two germline ends. The CDR3 runs to 13 residues.

The gene calls are TRBV27 and TRBJ2-6; possible D gene TRBD1, 6 bases. CDR3 length: 16 amino acids. CDR1 is MNHEY and CDR2 is SMNVEV in the germline V gene (reference sequence). Trimming removed 6 bases from V and 1 base from J, with 13 bases in between. The CDR3 here is CASRGADPSGANVLTF. The CDR3 DNA sequence: TGTGCCAGCAGGGGGGCAGACCCATCTGGGGCCAACGTCCTGACTTTC.

The genes are TRBV6-6 and TRBJ2-6; TRBD2 might be the D (6 bases). The CDR3 extends over 18 amino acids. V lost 8 bases, J lost 2 bases, and 22 bases lay in between. The germline CDR1 and CDR2 sequences are MNHNY and SVGAGI (reference sequence). As DNA, the CDR3 is TGTGCCAGCTGTCGGAGGCCAGGGAGGAAAACTGGGGCCAACGTCCTGACTTTC. Amino acids: CASCRRPGRKTGANVLTF.

The rearrangement joins TRBV11-3 to TRBJ2-2; D unclear. CDR1 SGHNT and CDR2 YENEEA come from the germline V gene. This CDR3 is built from 12 residues. The germline V and J ends were trimmed by 1 base and 7 bases, with 4 bases remaining between them. CDR3 amino acids: CASSLAGGELFF. The CDR3, as DNA: TGTGCCAGCAGCTTAGCTGGCGGGGAGCTGTTTTTT.